This T cell receptor (beta chain) is drawn from a study of blood T cell repertoires in COVID-19. Study overall: Sources were T cells, B-cell-depleted T cells, or PBMCs; the material itself was cDNA or gDNA.

Using immunoSEQ multiplex PCR, the repertoire was profiled, and TCRdb retains in-frame clones only, with some absent. Of roughly 430,000 clones in the sample, approximately 91% are singletons; the top ten hold 2% to 2.5%. Living in about two dozen US areas, the participants were between roughly 18 and 90 years of age. Cohort placement rested on clinical history that participants reported themselves. CDR1 and CDR2 (germline): DFQATT, SNEGSKA (reference sequence). The trim removed 3 bases at V and 1 base at J, leaving 11 bases unmatched. The CDR3 runs to 17 residues. The specimen sequenced was PBMCs or T cells enriched from blood (not recorded which). This chain links TRBV20-1 with TRBJ2-2, with TRBD2 matching 7 bases. The receptor comes from a woman aged 40 to 50 with acute COVID-19. CDR3 nucleotide sequence: TGCAGTGCTAGTTCGTTTAGGCGGGGGAGGAACACCGGGGAGCTGTTTTTT. Translated: CSASSFRRGRNTGELFF.